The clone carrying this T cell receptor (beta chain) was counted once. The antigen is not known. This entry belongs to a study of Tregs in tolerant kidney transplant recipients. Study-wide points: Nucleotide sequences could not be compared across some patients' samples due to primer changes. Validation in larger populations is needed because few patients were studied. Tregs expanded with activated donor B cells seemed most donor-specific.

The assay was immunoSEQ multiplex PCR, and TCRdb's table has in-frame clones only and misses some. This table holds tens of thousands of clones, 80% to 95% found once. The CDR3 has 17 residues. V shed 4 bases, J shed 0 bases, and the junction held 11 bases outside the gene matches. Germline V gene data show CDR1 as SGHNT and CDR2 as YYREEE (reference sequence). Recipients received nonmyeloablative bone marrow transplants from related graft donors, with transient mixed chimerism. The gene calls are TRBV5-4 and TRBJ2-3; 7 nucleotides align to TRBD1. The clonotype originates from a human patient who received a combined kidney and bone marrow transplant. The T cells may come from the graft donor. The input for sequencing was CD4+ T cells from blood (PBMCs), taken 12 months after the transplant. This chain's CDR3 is CASSGGQKTLSTDTQYF. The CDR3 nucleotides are TGTGCCAGCAGCGGGGGACAGAAGACTCTCAGCACAGATACGCAGTATTTT.